Below are 30 T cell receptor beta chains sequenced from a single sample in a study of post-analysis software for immune sequencing data (dated by TCRdb to between 2014 and 2017). Results the study describes overall, beyond this receptor: Patients showed significantly higher frequencies than controls for a handful of TRBV segments, among them TRBV5-6, TRBV5-1 and TRBV20-1.

These TCRs are of unknown antigen specificity. Libraries were made using PCR. TCRdb shows the sequencer as Illumina HiSeq 2500. Unique molecular identifiers were incorporated into TCR beta cDNA libraries to reduce PCR and sequencing biases. TCRdb reprocessing: public reads trimmed at Q25 with fastp, clones called with MiXCR, in-frame beta chains kept. Each CDR3 protein gets just one entry, which takes the most common genes and DNA from the rows behind it. Here the sample has around 200,000 distinct CDR3 sequences; 25% to 35% occur a single time. The ten most abundant clones make up 3.4% of the sample. The sequenced sample was blood. Receptor source: a girl under 18 with multiple sclerosis.

This clonotype came up a few times. The chain carries TRBV13 and TRBJ1-2; D is possibly TRBD1 (5 bases). Germline CDR1 is PRHDT and CDR2 is FYEKMQ (reference sequence). CDR3 length equals 14 residues. V shed 5 bases and J shed 4 bases, with 14 bases lying between them. The CDR3 protein is CASSMDLGPYGYTF. The CDR3, as DNA: TGTGCCAGCAGCATGGACTTGGGGCCCTATGGCTACACCTTC.

This clonotype showed up many times. V gene TRBV11-2 combines with J gene TRBJ2-7; D is undetermined. CDR1 and CDR2 from the germline V gene are SGHAT and FQNNGV. V was trimmed by 0 bases and J by 7 bases, leaving 7 bases between them. The length of the CDR3 is 12 residues. CDR3 bases: TGTGCCAGCAGCTTAGATGCGGAAGAGCAGTACTTC. Its translation: CASSLDAEEQYF.

This clonotype occurred many times. This chain uses TRBV20-1 with TRBJ2-7, with a weak D call TRBD1 (5 bases). V was cut by 4 bases and J by 5 bases, with 15 bases left in between. Germline assignment: CDR1 DFQATT and CDR2 SNEGSKA (reference sequence). The CDR3 loop spans 13 amino acids. In nucleotides, the CDR3 is TGCAGTGCTATCCGTCGGCAGGGCGACGAGCAGTACTTC. It codes for CSAIRRQGDEQYF.

With regard to this clonotype: A read error is possible here, since a much larger clone lies one base away. This chain connects TRBV20-1 to TRBJ2-5; 9 bases are a match to TRBD1. Per the germline V gene, CDR1 is DFQATT and CDR2 is SNEGSKA (reference sequence). CDR3 size: 13 residues. CDR3 in DNA: TGCGGTTACAGGGACAGGGTCAAGGAGACCCAGTACTTC. This codes for CGYRDRVKETQYF.

This clonotype was recorded at least ten times. The chain is built from TRBV28 and TRBJ2-5; 8 bases map to TRBD1. Germline assignment: CDR1 MDHEN and CDR2 SYDVKM. The CDR3 runs to 16 residues. V lost 6 bases, J lost 5 bases, and 14 bases stayed unmatched. In DNA form, the CDR3 reads TGTGCCAGCAGCATTCCGATAAGACAGGGGTTGGAGACCCAGTACTTC. This sequence encodes CASSIPIRQGLETQYF.

This clonotype was observed many times. V gene TRBV29-1 combines with J gene TRBJ2-3; possible D gene TRBD1, 5 bases. Germline assignment: CDR1 SQVTM and CDR2 ANQGSEA. Between the trimmed V and J ends, which lost 7 bases and 4 bases, there was a span of 18 bases. The CDR3 runs to 14 residues. CDR3 loop: CSDGGATVADTQYF. As DNA, the CDR3 is TGCAGCGATGGTGGGGCAACAGTCGCAGATACGCAGTATTTT.

This clonotype was seen more than once but under ten times. The chain couples TRBV20-1 to TRBJ1-4; D gene ambiguous. The CDR3 contains 11 residues. V was pared by 6 bases and J by 12 bases, with 14 bases between. Per germline, CDR1 DFQATT and CDR2 SNEGSKA (reference sequence). The CDR3: CSARPVEELFF. CDR3 in DNA: TGCAGTGCCCGGCCTGTCGAGGAACTGTTTTTT.

The table lists this clonotype with a few counts. The CDR3 is CASSVDGGPPYTEAFF. CDR3 nucleotide sequence: TGTGCCAGCAGCGTAGATGGGGGGCCCCCGTACACTGAAGCTTTCTTT. The J gene is TRBJ1-1, the V gene TRBV9; TRBD1 might be the D (6 bases). The CDR3 extends over 16 amino acids. With 0 bases removed from V and 3 bases from J, the gap between germline ends came to 15 bases. The germline gives CDR1 SGDLS, CDR2 YYNGEE.

This chain uses TRBV7-9 with TRBJ2-1; D is ambiguous. The DNA end lines up better with TRBJ2-7; the J call may be wrong. The length of the CDR3 is 13 residues. Germline assignment: CDR1 SEHNR and CDR2 FQNEAQ (reference sequence). The DNA for the CDR3 is TGTGCCAGCAGCCCTGCGTCGTACAATGAGCAGTACTTC. This codes for CASSPASYNEQYF.

The chain links TRBV6-5 to TRBJ1-2; D possibly corresponds to TRBD1 (6 bases). CDR3 size: 17 residues. Germline V CDR1 and CDR2: MNHEY, SVGAGI. V lost 4 bases and J lost 0, with 18 bases in between. Here the CDR3 reads CASSSLPADSTNYGYTF. As DNA, the CDR3 is TGTGCCAGCAGTTCCCTGCCCGCGGACAGCACTAACTATGGCTACACCTTC.

At least ten counts were recorded for this clonotype. The rearrangement joins TRBV5-1 to TRBJ2-5; tentatively, D is TRBD2 (5 bases). The germline gives CDR1 SGHRS, CDR2 YFSETQ. The V end was cut by 4 bases, the J end by 0 bases, with 7 bases between. This CDR3 has 13 residues. The CDR3 here is CASSREYQETQYF. CDR3 DNA sequence: TGCGCCAGCAGCAGGGAGTACCAAGAGACCCAGTACTTC.

This chain connects TRBV5-1 to TRBJ1-1; D gene unclear. There are 14 residues in the CDR3. V lost 7 bases to trimming and J lost 1 base, with 14 bases between them. CDR1 and CDR2 (germline): SGHRS, YFSETQ. As DNA, the CDR3 is TGCGCCAGCGGCTGGGGTTCTAAGAACACTGAAGCTTTCTTT. Its translation is CASGWGSKNTEAFF.

In its sample, this clonotype was seen many times. This chain connects TRBV12-3 or TRBV12-4 to TRBJ1-2; TRBD1 might be the D (5 bases). The CDR3 runs 12 residues. Trimming removed 2 bases from V and 5 bases from J, with 6 bases in between. The CDR3 DNA reads TGTGCCAGCAGTTTACAGGGTTATGGCTACACCTTC. Its translation: CASSLQGYGYTF.

The rearrangement links TRBV20-1 to TRBJ2-7; D ambiguous. Germline loops: CDR1 DFQATT, CDR2 SNEGSKA (reference sequence). V lost 5 bases and J lost 3, with 8 bases in between. This CDR3 is 11 amino acids long. The CDR3 sequence is CSAPDDYEQYF. Written as DNA, the CDR3 is TGCAGTGCTCCTGACGACTACGAGCAGTACTTC.

The table lists this clonotype with a few counts. Here the CDR3 reads CASSPGGWYEQYF. In DNA form, the CDR3 reads TGTGCCAGCAGTCCCGGGGGTTGGTACGAGCAGTACTTC. This sequence joins TRBV27 and TRBJ2-7; a possible D gene is TRBD2 (6 bases). This CDR3 has 13 amino acids. V lost 5 bases to trimming and J lost 4 bases, with 12 bases between them. The germline gives CDR1 MNHEY, CDR2 SMNVEV (reference sequence).

Regarding this clonotype: A much larger clone is a single base away; this may be a read error. V gene TRBV7-9 combines with J gene TRBJ2-6, with 7 positions matching TRBD2. The CDR3 sequence is 16 residues long. Per the germline V gene, CDR1 is SEHNR and CDR2 is FQNEAQ (reference sequence). The CDR3 here is CASSFRGVGGANVRTF. Here the CDR3 DNA reads TGTGCCAGCAGCTTCCGGGGGGTCGGTGGGGCCAACGTCCGGACTTTC.

This clonotype was found many times. V usage is TRBV12-3 or TRBV12-4 and J usage is TRBJ1-2; D is undetermined. The CDR3 extends over 14 amino acids. The germline V and J ends were trimmed by 4 bases and 8 bases, with 17 bases remaining between them. CDR3 bases: TGTGCCAGCAGTTCCGACGGAGAACTAGAAGGCTACACCTTC. Its translation is CASSSDGELEGYTF.

This clonotype was seen many times. CDR3 nucleotide sequence: TGTGCCAGCGGGGTAGGGACCCAGTACTTC. Amino acids: CASGVGTQYF. The rearrangement uses TRBV25-1 and TRBJ2-5, with D unresolved. The CDR3 spans 10 residues. V dropped 8 bases and J dropped 7 bases, with 8 bases sitting between them. Germline values: CDR1 MGHDK, CDR2 SYGVNS.

The chain couples TRBV7-9 to TRBJ1-2; D may be TRBD1 (5 bases). The length of the CDR3 is 14 residues. CDR1 is SEHNR and CDR2 is FQNEAQ in the germline V gene (reference sequence). The V gene lost 5 bases and the J gene lost 2 bases, with 12 bases spanning the gap. CDR3 sequence: CASSERGGNYGYTF. CDR3 nucleotides: TGTGCCAGCAGCGAACGGGGGGGGAACTATGGCTACACCTTC.

This clonotype was detected many times. The chain carries TRBV20-1 and TRBJ1-2; the match to TRBD1 covers 9 bases. The CDR3 contains 13 residues. Trimming removed 5 bases from V and 8 bases from J; junction bases left unmatched: 9. CDR1 and CDR2 from the germline V gene are DFQATT and SNEGSKA (reference sequence). DNA of the CDR3: TGCAGTGCTGAACTGAGGACAGGGGTAGGCTACACCTTC. It encodes CSAELRTGVGYTF.

J is TRBJ1-1 and V is TRBV5-1; 10 bases line up with TRBD1. Germline loops: CDR1 SGHRS, CDR2 YFSETQ. V shed 2 bases, J shed 8 bases, and the junction held 3 bases outside the gene matches. CDR3 length: 13 residues. CDR3 protein: CASSFGQGGEAFF. CDR3 nucleotides: TGCGCCAGCAGCTTTGGACAGGGGGGAGAAGCTTTCTTT.

In regard to this clonotype: This could be a read error, since a much larger clone is one nucleotide away. This sequence joins TRBV5-1 and TRBJ2-1; D is uncertain. Germline CDR1 and CDR2: SGHRS and YFSETQ. The CDR3 is made up of 15 amino acids. V lost 3 bases to trimming and J lost 10 bases, with 20 bases between them. CDR3 sequence: CASSSQTGSSYEQFF. In DNA, the CDR3 is TGCGCCAGCAGCTCCCAGACTGGAAGTTCCTACGAGCAGTTCTTC.

The table lists this clonotype with many counts. The V call is TRBV5-6, the J call TRBJ1-2; 10 nucleotides line up with TRBD1. CDR3 length equals 15 residues. Unmatched junction bases numbered 4, after V lost 3 bases and J lost 2 bases. Per the germline V gene, CDR1 is SGHDT and CDR2 is YYEEEE. The CDR3 here is CASSSRDRGNYGYTF. The CDR3 nucleotides read TGTGCCAGCAGCTCCCGGGACAGGGGAAACTATGGCTACACCTTC. Complete variable domain (other parts from reference TRBV5-6 and TRBJ1-2): DAGVTQSPTHLIKTRGQQVTLRCSPKSGHDTVSWYQQALGQGPQFIFQYYEEEERQRGNFPDRFSGHQFPNYSSELNVNALLLGDSALYLCASSSRDRGNYGYTFGSGTRLTVV.

This clonotype was seen ten or more times. The chain uses TRBV12-3 or TRBV12-4 and TRBJ2-7; 8 positions agree with TRBD2. The CDR3 is 15 amino acids. The V and J ends lost 5 bases and 3 bases, in that order; junction bases with no gene match: 9. The CDR3 DNA follows: TGTGCCAGCAGTCCAGGGGTAGCGGGACTCTACGAGCAGTACTTC. Its translation: CASSPGVAGLYEQYF.

Only a few counts were recorded for this clonotype. The rearrangement joins TRBV5-1 to TRBJ2-7, with a weak D call TRBD1 (6 bases). The germline V gene has CDR1 SGHRS and CDR2 YFSETQ. The CDR3 length is 14 residues. Trimming stripped 4 bases from V and 3 bases from J, with 14 bases between. CDR3 loop: CASSREGGLYEQYF. The CDR3 DNA is TGCGCCAGCAGCAGGGAAGGGGGTCTCTACGAGCAGTACTTC.

The J gene is TRBJ2-1, the V gene TRBV5-1, with D maybe TRBD1 (5 bases). Trimming took 9 bases from V and 9 from J, leaving 28 bases between them. This CDR3 contains 16 residues. Germline V gene lookup returns CDR1 SGHRS and CDR2 YFSETQ. The CDR3: CATLEATVSHNGEQFF. The CDR3 DNA is TGCGCCACCCTTGAGGCGACAGTTTCCCACAACGGTGAGCAGTTCTTC.

This clonotype was seen at least ten times. This chain joins TRBV20-1 and TRBJ2-7; TRBD2 aligns across 7 bases. The CDR3 covers 14 residues. V dropped 3 bases and J dropped 3; count of bases not matched to a gene: 8. CDR1 DFQATT and CDR2 SNEGSKA come from the germline V gene (reference sequence). CDR3 sequence reads: CSASSGGDYYEQYF. The CDR3 DNA follows: TGCAGTGCTAGTTCTGGGGGGGACTACTACGAGCAGTACTTC.

The chain is built from TRBV18 and TRBJ2-1; 12 positions agree with TRBD2. CDR1 is KGHSH, CDR2 LQKENI, per germline. After removal of 3 bases from V and 6 bases from J, the junction contained 3 bases not matched to a gene. CDR3 length equals 15 residues. The DNA for the CDR3 is TGTGCCAGCTCACCCAGGACTAGCGGGGCCAATGAGCAGTTCTTC. The encoded protein is CASSPRTSGANEQFF.

As to this clonotype: A much larger clonotype is one base distant, so this may be a read error. The chain recombines TRBV7-7 with TRBJ2-7; a possible D gene is TRBD1 (5 bases). Trimming removed 2 bases from V and 3 bases from J, with 14 bases in between. Looked up from germline, CDR1 is SSHAT and CDR2 is FNYEAQ (reference sequence). The CDR3 runs 15 residues. CDR3 nucleotide sequence: TGTGCCAGCAGCTTAAAGGTCGATCAGGGCTACGAGCAGTACTTC. Protein product: CASSLKVDQGYEQYF.

As regards this clonotype: A single base separates this from a much larger clone, so it may be a read error. In DNA form, the CDR3 reads TGTGCCAGCAGCTTGGGGGGCCTAGGTTCACCCCTCCACTTT. Its translation: CASSLGGLGSPLHF. This sequence joins TRBV7-3 and TRBJ1-6; a possible D gene is TRBD1 (6 bases). The CDR3 has 14 amino acids. V was trimmed by 3 bases and J by 9 bases, leaving 12 bases between them. Germline-derived CDR1 and CDR2 are SGHTA and FQGTGA.